Listed below are T cell receptor beta chains from one sample, sequenced in a study of T cells in Graves' hyperthyroidism and ophthalmopathy. TCRdb reprocessed the multiplex PCR reads via MiXCR and lists one record per CDR3 protein. The sample has some 510,000 distinct CDR3 sequences, around 45% seen once. The sequenced sample was peripheral blood or thyroid tissue (not recorded which). The source of these receptors is a woman aged 18-29 years with Graves' hyperthyroidism. Each CDR3 is given without its conserved first and last residue. Where a row states a size, it is once, few, many or the class of an expanded clone; other rows omit it.

clone size	V gene	CDR3 length	J gene	CDR3 protein
NA	TRBV29-1	12	TRBJ2-2	SVEKQGDTGELF
many	TRBV2	11	TRBJ1-2	ASGRAKIYGYT
NA	TRBV24-1	12	TRBJ1-2	ASSEQPGNYGYT
many	TRBV2	11	TRBJ1-2	ASRETRSYGYT
few	TRBV19	15	TRBJ1-1	ASSIGVRGPRGTEAF
few	TRBV9	14	TRBJ1-6	ASSALPGPEGSPLH
few	TRBV20-1	12	TRBJ1-5	SARDVRGRQPQH
many	TRBV10-3	13	TRBJ1-1	AIRGQVNMNTEAF
NA	TRBV2	13	TRBJ2-5	ASSLVATDQETQY
NA	TRBV7-3	14	TRBJ1-2	ASSHYGDRVYYGYT
once	TRBV24-1	9	TRBJ2-2	AASGFGELF
NA	TRBV5-1	12	TRBJ1-1	ASSSGPPNTEAF
NA	TRBV29-1	11	TRBJ2-5	SILTGVRETQY
few	TRBV10-3	13	TRBJ2-5	ASSEPSRGQETQY
NA	TRBV5-1	16	TRBJ1-3	ASSYRDLPSSLGNTIY
NA	TRBV24-1	10	TRBJ2-5	ATSYGNQPQY
NA	TRBV7-8	13	TRBJ1-1	ASSQRIGQYTEAF
NA	TRBV20-1	15	TRBJ1-5	SARILFGTGYNQPQH
few	TRBV12-3/TRBV12-4	12	TRBJ2-2	ASSLVGGTGELF
NA	TRBV7-9	14	TRBJ1-1	ASSSTGQGVYTEAF
many	TRBV14	14	TRBJ1-2	ASSQGRHPANYGYT
NA	TRBV29-1	10	TRBJ1-2	SQDRGKSGYT
NA	TRBV20-1	10	TRBJ1-5	SARGQTEPQH
NA	TRBV25-1	13	TRBJ1-6	ASTRTGVYNSPLH
NA	TRBV11-1	15	TRBJ2-5	ASSFPSRGAAQETQY
NA	TRBV19	11	TRBJ1-1	ATRRILNTEAF
many	TRBV10-3	15	TRBJ1-4	AISERMTGVPNEKLF
NA	TRBV12-3/TRBV12-4	10	TRBJ2-2	ASRLASGELF
many	TRBV29-1	10	TRBJ1-5	SVRQGGQPQH
NA	TRBV20-1	11	TRBJ2-7	SARKQGPYEQY
NA	TRBV7-2	11	TRBJ2-5	ASSLATGKTQY
few	TRBV2	12	TRBJ1-2	ASSSSDSNYGYT
NA	TRBV15	18	TRBJ1-6	ATSSLGDRTYTGDNSPLH
NA	TRBV10-3	11	TRBJ2-5	AIRTGTQETQY
NA	TRBV5-5	11	TRBJ2-7	ASSRQSTYEQY
NA	TRBV7-9	14	TRBJ1-2	ASSQLRKGADYGYI
NA	TRBV29-1	13	TRBJ2-2	SVRAGGGRTGELF